What follows are 11 T cell receptor beta chains derived from one specimen sequenced in a study of T cell responses to AZD1222 COVID-19 vaccine. The table came from immunoSEQ multiplex PCR; TCRdb's copy has only in-frame clones and leaves some out. Counted here are 95,000 to 150,000 clones, 85% to 90% occurring once; the ten biggest clones make up 25% to 35%. Sequencing used peripheral blood, obtained on day 0 of AZD1222 vaccination. The receptor set was obtained from an adult in good health.

The genes are TRBV9 and TRBJ2-5; D tentatively fits TRBD1 or TRBD2 (5 bases each). V was shortened by 0 bases and J by 1 base, with 7 bases between the two germline ends. The CDR3 runs to 14 residues. CDR1 is SGDLS, CDR2 YYNGEE, per germline. Here the CDR3 reads CASSVAGTQETQYF. In DNA form, the CDR3 reads TGTGCCAGCAGCGTAGCAGGGACCCAAGAGACCCAGTACTTC.

Here the CDR3 reads CASSPLTYEQYF. The CDR3 DNA reads as TGTGCCAGCAGTCCCCTCACCTACGAGCAGTACTTC. This rearrangement joins TRBV6-2 or TRBV6-3 to TRBJ2-7, with D uncertain. The CDR3 spans 12 residues. With 5 bases removed from V and 2 bases from J, the gap between germline ends came to 7 bases. Germline assignment: CDR1 MNHEY and CDR2 SVGEGT.

V usage is TRBV7-2 and J usage is TRBJ2-3; TRBD2 matches at 11 bases. CDR1 is SGHTA and CDR2 is FQGNSA in the germline V gene. This CDR3 has 15 residues. The V segment lost 3 bases and the J segment 4 bases; nucleotides outside the gene matches: 3. The CDR3 spells CASSFTSGSSDTQYF. The CDR3 bases are TGTGCCAGCAGCTTCACTAGCGGGAGTTCAGATACGCAGTATTTT.

The CDR3 nucleotides are TGTGCCAGCAGCGACAGGGTATCGCCCGTGGTGTGGCCCCAGCATTTT. Translation: CASSDRVSPVVWPQHF. J is TRBJ1-5 and V is TRBV13, with 7 bases aligning to TRBD1. The CDR3 has 16 residues. Germline values: CDR1 PRHDT, CDR2 FYEKMQ (reference sequence). V gave up 5 bases and J gave up 9 bases; unmatched junction bases: 16. Based on the CDR3 plus reference TRBV13 and TRBJ1-5, the full variable domain is AAGVIQSPRHLIKEKRETATLKCYPIPRHDTVYWYQQGPGQDPQFLISFYEKMQSDKGSIPDRFSAQQFSDYHSELNMSSLELGDSALYFCASSDRVSPVVWPQHFGDGTRLSIL.

V and J are TRBV6-6 and TRBJ1-4; 7 nucleotides line up with TRBD1. This CDR3 region has 14 residues. CDR1 and CDR2 (germline): MNHNY, SVGAGI (reference sequence). Unmatched junction bases numbered 8, after V lost 6 bases and J lost 7 bases. In nucleotides, the CDR3 is TGTGCCAGCAGAGCGACAGGGCTTGGTGAAAAACTGTTTTTT. Its protein product is CASRATGLGEKLFF.

The V gene is TRBV7-9, the J gene TRBJ2-5, with a possible D match to TRBD2 (6 bases). The CDR3 loop spans 16 amino acids. Germline-derived CDR1 and CDR2 are SEHNR and FQNEAQ (reference sequence). Trimming stripped 4 bases from V and 3 bases from J, with 18 bases between. CDR3 region: CASSSLGAGLKETQYF. In nucleotides, the CDR3 is TGTGCCAGCAGCTCCCTAGGGGCGGGATTGAAAGAGACCCAGTACTTC.

In DNA form, the CDR3 reads TGCGCCAGCAGCCAAGATGTGACCCGGGACAGGGGTCTTCTGGAGCCCCAGCATTTT. This codes for CASSQDVTRDRGLLEPQHF. The rearrangement links TRBV4-1 to TRBJ1-5; 10 positions match TRBD1. Germline CDR1 is MGHRA and CDR2 is YSYEKL. The ends lost 0 bases at V and 8 bases at J; junction bases unmatched: 16. The CDR3 has 19 residues.

The rearrangement joins TRBV5-1 to TRBJ2-2; 7 bases fit TRBD1. CDR1 and CDR2 from the germline V gene are SGHRS and YFSETQ. The CDR3 runs 16 residues. V lost 4 bases to trimming and J lost 4 bases; unmatched junction nucleotides: 10. CDR3 protein: CASSASTGVGTGELFF. The CDR3 bases are TGCGCCAGCAGCGCGTCTACAGGGGTCGGCACCGGGGAGCTGTTTTTT.

The chain is built from TRBV3-1 (or the pseudogene TRBV3-2) and TRBJ1-5; no reliable D call. The V gene lost 1 base and the J gene lost 7 bases, with 8 bases spanning the gap. The CDR3 covers 13 residues. Germline lookup yields CDR1 LGHDT and CDR2 YNNKEL (reference sequence). CDR3 in amino acids: CASSQGLRQPQHF. For the CDR3, the DNA is TGTGCCAGCAGCCAAGGTCTGAGACAGCCCCAGCATTTT.

In its sample, this clone was seen once. This rearrangement joins TRBV15 to TRBJ1-5, with 7 bases matching TRBD1. V trimming: 2 bases; J trimming: 7 bases; junction bases outside the gene matches: 8. CDR3 length: 15 residues. The germline CDR1 and CDR2 sequences are LNHNV and YYDKDF (reference sequence). CDR3 bases: TGTGCCACCAGCAGATCAACAGGGGCGCGGCAGCCCCAGCATTTT. Its translation: CATSRSTGARQPQHF.

V is TRBV6-2 or TRBV6-3 and J is TRBJ2-7; a weak D match, TRBD2 (5 bases). Trimming took 5 bases from V and 3 from J, leaving 8 bases between them. There are 12 residues in the CDR3. Germline CDR1 reads MNHEY; CDR2 reads SVGEGT. In nucleotides, the CDR3 is TGTGCCAGCAGTAACCGGGGCTACGAGCAGTACTTC. Protein: CASSNRGYEQYF.